These 2 T cell receptor beta chains were sequenced from one sample in a study of T-cell reconstitution after alpha-beta-depleted transplantation in children. Preparing the TCRbeta library involved the use of unique molecular identifiers. TCRdb processed the PCR reads anew with MiXCR; each CDR3 protein has one entry. In the table there are over 550,000 distinct CDR3 sequences, under 12% of which are singletons. The source was PBMCs from the stem cell graft donor, collected from the stem cell graft. The receptors were gathered from a human donor who donated a stem cell graft to a child with acute myeloid leukemia.

This clonotype was observed at least ten times. This sequence joins TRBV6-5 and TRBJ2-2; 14 positions match TRBD2. V was clipped by 5 bases and J by 7 bases; unmatched bases: 3. The CDR3 contains 15 residues. The germline V gene has CDR1 MNHEY and CDR2 SVGAGI. The CDR3 bases are TGTGCCAGCAGTCGACTAGCGGGAGGGATCGGGGAGCTGTTTTTT. This translates into CASSRLAGGIGELFF.

There are many counts of this clonotype. This chain joins TRBV18 and TRBJ2-1; D is ambiguous. Germline V CDR1 and CDR2: KGHSH, LQKENI. V dropped 6 bases and J dropped 2 bases, with 14 bases sitting between them. The CDR3 has 15 amino acids. For the CDR3, the DNA is TGTGCCAGCTCGAGGAAACGCAGGCCCTACAATGAGCAGTTCTTC. It codes for CASSRKRRPYNEQFF. The whole variable domain, remainder taken from reference TRBV18 and TRBJ2-1, is NAGVMQNPRHLVRRRGQEARLRCSPMKGHSHVYWYRQLPEEGLKFMVYLQKENIIDESGMPKERFSAEFPKEGPSILRIQQVVRGDSAAYFCASSRKRRPYNEQFFGPGTRLTVL.